What follows are 14 T cell receptor beta chains derived from one specimen sequenced in a study of T cell responses to AZD1222 COVID-19 vaccine. Generated by immunoSEQ multiplex PCR, the TCRdb table keeps only in-frame clones and is missing some. Of approximately 110,000 clones listed, roughly 86% are singletons. Sample: peripheral blood, taken on day 0 of MenACWY control vaccination. These receptors were taken from an adult in good health.

The chain combines TRBV2 with TRBJ1-6; no reliable D call. Germline V gene data show CDR1 as SNHLY and CDR2 as FYNNEI. The V and J ends lost 3 bases and 8 bases respectively, with 5 bases between them. The CDR3 contains 12 residues. In DNA, the CDR3 is TGTGCCAGCAGTGAGACTGATTCACCCCTCCACTTT. This encodes CASSETDSPLHF.

The chain links TRBV6-1 to TRBJ1-5, with D uncertain. Germline CDR1 and CDR2: MNHNS and SASEGT. The CDR3 covers 18 residues. Trimming took off 2 bases at V and 0 bases at J, with 17 bases between the two ends. CDR3 residues: CASSEMAPSSDSNQPQHF. The DNA for the CDR3 is TGTGCCAGCAGTGAAATGGCCCCTTCGAGTGATAGCAATCAGCCCCAGCATTTT.

The V call is TRBV25-1, the J call TRBJ2-7, with 9 bases that match TRBD1. V shed 3 bases, J shed 3 bases, and the junction held 6 bases outside the gene matches. Germline V lookup: CDR1 MGHDK, CDR2 SYGVNS. This CDR3 is 15 amino acids long. The CDR3 region is CASSDLGQGGYEQYF. Written as DNA, the CDR3 is TGTGCCAGCAGTGATCTGGGACAGGGAGGCTACGAGCAGTACTTC.

J is TRBJ2-7 and V is TRBV7-6; the match to TRBD2 covers 11 bases. The junction had 6 bases not matched to a gene; V was cut back by 5 bases and J by 3 bases. The CDR3 is made up of 15 amino acids. Germline V gives CDR1 SGHVS, CDR2 FNYEAQ. The CDR3 reads CASSPTGTSGYEQYF. Here the CDR3 DNA reads TGTGCCAGCAGCCCGACCGGGACTAGCGGCTACGAGCAGTACTTC.

This clone was seen a few times. CDR3 DNA: TGTGCCAGTAGCTTCGACAGGGCATCCTACAATGAGCAGTTCTTC. It translates to CASSFDRASYNEQFF. This chain links TRBV19 with TRBJ2-1; 7 bases fit TRBD1. V lost 6 bases, J lost 1 base, and 6 bases stayed unmatched. The CDR3 is made up of 15 amino acids. Germline-derived CDR1 and CDR2 are LNHDA and SQIVND (reference sequence).

The count of this clone is one. This chain links TRBV9 with TRBJ1-2, with D possibly being TRBD1 (5 bases). The CDR3 spans 16 residues. CDR1 and CDR2 from the germline V gene are SGDLS and YYNGEE. V lost 0 bases to trimming and J lost 6 bases, with 18 bases between them. The chain's CDR3 is CASSVASVGALNGYTF. DNA for the CDR3: TGTGCCAGCAGCGTAGCTTCTGTCGGGGCGTTAAATGGCTACACCTTC.

The genes are TRBV3-1 (or the pseudogene TRBV3-2) and TRBJ2-3, with 9 positions matching TRBD1. CDR3 length equals 19 residues. V was pared by 2 bases and J by 3 bases, with 15 bases of the junction left unmatched. Germline V gene lookup returns CDR1 LGHDT and CDR2 YNNKEL (reference sequence). The CDR3 sequence is CASSQRTKAGTGLTDTQYF. CDR3 nucleotide sequence: TGTGCCAGCAGCCAAAGAACCAAGGCCGGGACAGGGCTTACAGATACGCAGTATTTT.

The chain is built from TRBV11-2 and TRBJ2-1; no clear D. This CDR3 contains 15 residues. CDR1 SGHAT and CDR2 FQNNGV come from the germline V gene. The ends were cut back, 1 base at V and 3 bases at J, with 10 bases in the middle. The CDR3 sequence: CASSLAGYVYNEQFF. The CDR3 DNA is TGTGCCAGCAGCTTAGCCGGGTACGTCTACAATGAGCAGTTCTTC.

The J gene is TRBJ2-6, the V gene TRBV28, with D tentatively TRBD1 (6 bases). Trimming stripped 5 bases from V and 4 bases from J, with 9 bases between. Looked up from germline, CDR1 is MDHEN and CDR2 is SYDVKM. The CDR3 runs to 14 residues. CDR3 nucleotide sequence: TGTGCCAGCAGTGACAGGTCCGGGGCCAACGTCCTGACTTTC. Translation: CASSDRSGANVLTF. Full variable domain (missing parts from reference TRBV28 and TRBJ2-6): DVKVTQSSRYLVKRTGEKVFLECVQDMDHENMFWYRQDPGLGLRLIYFSYDVKMKEKGDIPEGYSVSREKKERFSLILESASTNQTSMYLCASSDRSGANVLTFGAGSRLTVL.

This chain connects TRBV30 to TRBJ2-5; 9 bases fit TRBD2. V lost 8 bases and J lost 2; bases outside the gene matches: 6. Germline V CDR1 and CDR2: GTSNPN, SVGIG (reference sequence). CDR3 length: 13 residues. The CDR3 DNA reads as TGTGCCCTTACTAGCGGGTCTCAAGAGACCCAGTACTTC. Protein sequence: CALTSGSQETQYF. The variable domain in full, with the rest retrieved from reference TRBV30 and TRBJ2-5, is SQTIHQWPATLVQPVGSPLSLECTVEGTSNPNLYWYRQAAGRGLQLLFYSVGIGQISSEVPQNLSASRPQDRQFILSSKKLLLSDSGFYLCALTSGSQETQYFGPGTRLLVL.

This clone was picked up one time. The chain couples TRBV10-3 to TRBJ1-5, with D uncertain. The germline gives CDR1 ENHRY, CDR2 SYGVKD. V lost 6 bases and J lost 5, with 11 bases in between. The CDR3 contains 13 residues. In DNA form, the CDR3 reads TGTGCCATCAGCGGCCGCCCCGATCAGCCCCAGCATTTT. This codes for CAISGRPDQPQHF.

Points on this clone: The junction and the germline gene differ at one end; a read error may be behind it. The chain is built from TRBV7-2 and TRBJ2-2; TRBD2 matches 14 bases. The CDR3 runs to 14 residues. Germline V gives CDR1 SGHTA, CDR2 FQGNSA. The CDR3 DNA reads TGCGGGACTAGCGGGGGCGCGAACACCGGGGAGCTGTTTTTT. Amino acids: CGTSGGANTGELFF. Full variable domain (rest looked up from reference TRBV7-2 and TRBJ2-2): GAGVSQSPSNKVTEKGKDVELRCDPISGHTALYWYRQSLGQGLEFLIYFQGNSAPDKSGLPSDRFSAERTGGSVSTLTIQRTQQEDSAVYLCGTSGGANTGELFFGEGSRLTVL.

A remark on this clone: A junction end diverges from the germline sequence, so it may reflect a read error. The chain recombines TRBV29-1 with TRBJ2-1; 12 bases fit TRBD2. Germline lookup yields CDR1 SQVTM and CDR2 ANQGSEA. CDR3 size: 14 residues. CDR3 coding DNA: TGCAGCGTTGAAGATACTAGCGGGGGGTATTCAGCAGTCTTC. Protein product: CSVEDTSGGYSAVF.

This chain uses TRBV10-1 with TRBJ1-1; D is perhaps TRBD1 (6 bases). Trimming shortened V by 7 bases and J by 4 bases, and 13 bases separated the two germline ends. Looked up from germline, CDR1 is WNHNN and CDR2 is SYGVQD (reference sequence). The CDR3 runs to 13 residues. The CDR3 reads CASIVDRSTEAFF. CDR3 nucleotide sequence: TGCGCCAGCATAGTAGACAGGTCCACTGAAGCTTTCTTT.